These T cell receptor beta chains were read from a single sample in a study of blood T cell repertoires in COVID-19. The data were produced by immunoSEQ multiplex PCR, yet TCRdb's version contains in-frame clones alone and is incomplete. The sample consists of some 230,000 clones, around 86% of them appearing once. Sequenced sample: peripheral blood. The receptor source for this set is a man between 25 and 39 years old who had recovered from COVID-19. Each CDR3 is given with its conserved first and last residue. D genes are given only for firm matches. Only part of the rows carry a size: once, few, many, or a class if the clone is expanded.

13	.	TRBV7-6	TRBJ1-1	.	TGTGCCAGCAGTCTAGAGACGGGATCGGAAGCTTTCTTT	CASSLETGSEAFF
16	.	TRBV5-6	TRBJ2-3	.	TGTGCCAGCGGTCTACAGGCACCTGGGGGCACAGATACGCAGTATTTT	CASGLQAPGGTDTQYF
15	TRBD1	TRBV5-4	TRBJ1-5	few	TGTGCCAGCAGCTCCGGACAGGATAGCAATCAGCCCCAGCATTTT	CASSSGQDSNQPQHF
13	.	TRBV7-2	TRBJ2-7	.	TGTGCCAGCAGCTTGACAGAAAACTACGAGCAGTACTTC	CASSLTENYEQYF
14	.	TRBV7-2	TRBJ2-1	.	TGTGCCAGCAGCTTTACATCCTCCTACAATGAGCAGTTCTTC	CASSFTSSYNEQFF
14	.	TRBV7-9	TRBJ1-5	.	TGTGCCAGCAGCCTTACCGGGGAAGGTCAGCCCCAGCATTTT	CASSLTGEGQPQHF
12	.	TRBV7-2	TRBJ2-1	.	TGTGCCAGCAGCCCCACGGGAAGAGGGCAGTTCTTC	CASSPTGRGQFF
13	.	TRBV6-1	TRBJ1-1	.	TGTGCCAGCAGTGAATCTATGAACACTGAAGCTTTCTTT	CASSESMNTEAFF
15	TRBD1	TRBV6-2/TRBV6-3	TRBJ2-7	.	TGTGCCAGCAGTTCCCCGGGACAGGGATGGAGAGAGCAGTACTTC	CASSSPGQGWREQYF
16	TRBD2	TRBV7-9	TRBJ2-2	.	TGTGCCAGCAGCTTATACGGGGGGAGAAACTCCGGGGAGCTGTTTTTT	CASSLYGGRNSGELFF
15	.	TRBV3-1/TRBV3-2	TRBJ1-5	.	TGTGCCAGCAGCCACTCTTCACAGGGCAATCAGCCCCAGCATTTT	CASSHSSQGNQPQHF
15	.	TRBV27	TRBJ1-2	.	TGTGCCAGCAGTCACGGACAGTTCCCTAACTATGGCTACACCTTC	CASSHGQFPNYGYTF
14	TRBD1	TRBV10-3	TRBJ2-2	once	TGTGCCACTAGGGGACAGGGAAACACCGGGGAGCTGTTTTTT	CATRGQGNTGELFF
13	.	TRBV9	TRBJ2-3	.	TGTGCCAGCAGCTTTCAAAACACAGATACGCAGTATTTT	CASSFQNTDTQYF
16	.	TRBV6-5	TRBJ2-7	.	TGTGCCAGCAGTTACCCTGAGGCGGGGACCGGGTACGAGCAGTACTTC	CASSYPEAGTGYEQYF
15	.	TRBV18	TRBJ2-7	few	TGTGCCAGCTCACCAGATACAGCCCGTCAGGGCGAGCAGTACTTC	CASSPDTARQGEQYF
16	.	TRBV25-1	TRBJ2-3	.	TGTGCCAGCAGTGAATTCCGAAAGGGGGGCACAGATACGCAGTATTTT	CASSEFRKGGTDTQYF
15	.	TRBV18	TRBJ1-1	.	TGTGCCAGCTCCTCCGGGACAAATAGGGACACTGAAGCTTTCTTT	CASSSGTNRDTEAFF
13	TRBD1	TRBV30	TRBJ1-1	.	TGTGCCTACCGGGGGACAGGGGTGTTAGAAGCTTTCTTT	CAYRGTGVLEAFF
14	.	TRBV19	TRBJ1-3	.	TGTGCCAGTAGTATATCAGGGGTCGGAAACACCATATATTTT	CASSISGVGNTIYF
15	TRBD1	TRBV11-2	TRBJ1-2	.	TGTGCCAGCAGCGTTCCGGGACAGGGGGGATATGGCTACACCTTC	CASSVPGQGGYGYTF
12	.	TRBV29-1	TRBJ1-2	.	TGCAGCGTCCAGGACACTAACTATGGCTACACCTTC	CSVQDTNYGYTF
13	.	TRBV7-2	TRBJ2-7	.	TGTGCCAGCAGCTTAGAGAGGCCCTACGAGCAGTACTTC	CASSLERPYEQYF
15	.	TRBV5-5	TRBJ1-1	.	TGTGCCAGCAGCTTGGGGGACCCCGGAGGGACTGAAGCTTTCTTT	CASSLGDPGGTEAFF
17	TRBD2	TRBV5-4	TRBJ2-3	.	TGTGCCAGCAGCTTGTGGGCGGGGGGCCGAGGCAGGGATACGCAGTATTTT	CASSLWAGGRGRDTQYF
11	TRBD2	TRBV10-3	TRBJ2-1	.	TGTGCCGTCTCTAGCGGGTTGACGCAGTTCTTC	CAVSSGLTQFF
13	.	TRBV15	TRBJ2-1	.	TGTGCCACCAGCAGAGATCGGGGGAATGAGCAGTTCTTC	CATSRDRGNEQFF
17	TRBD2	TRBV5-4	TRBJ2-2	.	TGTGCCAGCAGCCCCGCCCCTAGCGGGGATAACACCGGGGAGCTGTTTTTT	CASSPAPSGDNTGELFF
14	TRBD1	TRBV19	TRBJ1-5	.	TGTGCCAGTAGTATAACAGGGGGGAATCAGCCCCAGCATTTT	CASSITGGNQPQHF
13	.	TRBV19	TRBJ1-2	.	TGTGCCAGTAATACAGGCCGCTTACGGGGCTACACCTTC	CASNTGRLRGYTF
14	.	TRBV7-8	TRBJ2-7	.	TGTGCCAGCAGCTCACAGGACAGCTCCTACGAGCAGTACTTC	CASSSQDSSYEQYF
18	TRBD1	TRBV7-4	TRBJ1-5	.	TGTGCCAGCAGACCGGGACAGGGCCACGACGTGCGGAATCAGCCCCAGCATTTT	CASRPGQGHDVRNQPQHF
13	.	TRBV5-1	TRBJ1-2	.	TGCGCCAGCAGCTTATCAGATAACTATGGCTACACCTTC	CASSLSDNYGYTF
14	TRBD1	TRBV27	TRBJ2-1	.	TGTGCCAGCAGGGGGACAGGGGACTTCAATGAGCAGTTCTTC	CASRGTGDFNEQFF
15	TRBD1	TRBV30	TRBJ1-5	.	TGTGCCTGGAGTAACGGACAGGGGAGCGGTCAGCCCCAGCATTTT	CAWSNGQGSGQPQHF
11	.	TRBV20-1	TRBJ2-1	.	TGCAGCTGCCATAGCGGAAATGAGCAGTTCTTC	CSCHSGNEQFF
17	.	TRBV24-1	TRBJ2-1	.	TGTGCCACCAGTGCCCCAGGGATTTCGAGCTCCTACAATGAGCAGTTCTTC	CATSAPGISSSYNEQFF
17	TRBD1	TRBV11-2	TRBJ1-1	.	TGTGCCAGCAGCTTTACCGGGACAGGGACCATTGGGACTGAAGCTTTCTTT	CASSFTGTGTIGTEAFF
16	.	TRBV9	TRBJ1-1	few	TGTGCCAGCAGCGTAGCTACGGGAGGGGAAAACACTGAAGCTTTCTTT	CASSVATGGENTEAFF
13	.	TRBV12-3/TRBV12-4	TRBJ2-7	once	TGTGCCAGCAGTTTATGGGAGAACTACGAGCAGTACTTC	CASSLWENYEQYF
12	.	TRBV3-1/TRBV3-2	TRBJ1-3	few	TGTGCCAGCAGTCTAATACAGGGTGCCATATATTTT	CASSLIQGAIYF
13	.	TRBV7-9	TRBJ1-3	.	TGTGCCAGCGTAGTTGGGCTCCGAAACACCATATATTTT	CASVVGLRNTIYF
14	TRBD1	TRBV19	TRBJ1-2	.	TGTGCCAGCTATATTGGGACAGGGAACTATGGCTACACCTTC	CASYIGTGNYGYTF
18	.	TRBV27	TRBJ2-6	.	TGTGCCAGCAGTTTAGATACGGAGGTTAGCTCTGGGGCCAACGTCCTGACTTTC	CASSLDTEVSSGANVLTF
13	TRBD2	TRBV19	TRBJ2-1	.	TGTGCCAGTAGTAACCAGCGGGGGGGCCGTCTGTTCTTC	CASSNQRGGRLFF
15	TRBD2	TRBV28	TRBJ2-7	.	TGTGCCAGCAGCCCGCCTAGCGGGGGATCCTACGAGCAGTACTTC	CASSPPSGGSYEQYF
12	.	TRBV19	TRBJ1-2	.	TGTGCCACCCACCGGGGGGACTATGGCTACACCTTC	CATHRGDYGYTF
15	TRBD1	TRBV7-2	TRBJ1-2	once	TGTGCCAGCAGCGCATCGACAGGGGGGGTCTATGGCTACACCTTC	CASSASTGGVYGYTF
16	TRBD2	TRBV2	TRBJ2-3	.	TGTGCCAGCAGTGAACGCGGCGGGGGGAACACAGATACGCAGTATTTT	CASSERGGGNTDTQYF
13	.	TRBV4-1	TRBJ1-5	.	TGCGCCAGCAGCCCGACTACGGCAGGCTCTCAGCATTTT	CASSPTTAGSQHF
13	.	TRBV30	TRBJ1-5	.	TGTGCCTGGAGTGTTGGCAGTCATCAGCCCCAGCATTTT	CAWSVGSHQPQHF